This T cell receptor (beta chain) was recovered during a study of molecular identifiers for immune sequencing clone quantification. Looking at the study overall: In the replicates, RNA derived from approximately 20,000 or 100,000 naive CD8 cells was divided into five parts, and four were sequenced. Broader study findings: Identical TCR molecules sharing a barcode could underestimate highly expanded clone sizes. In naive cells, under 1% of molecules belonged to clones above 20 RNA copies, against over 97% in effector cells.

In regard to this clonotype: Antigen unknown. Since a much larger clone is just one base distant, this may be a read error.

V lost 0 bases and J lost 4, with 8 bases in between. The CDR3 sequence is 14 residues long. Germline V lookup: CDR1 MGHRA, CDR2 YSYEKL. Listed TCR primers, together with previously described methods, were used for the bulk TCR libraries. TCRdb used MiXCR to reprocess the PCR reads, holding one entry per CDR3 protein. The table includes more than 450,000 distinct CDR3 sequences, around 23% detected once. The chain combines TRBV4-1 with TRBJ2-3; no firm D call. The specimen sequenced was naive CD8+ T cells from blood, with Jurkat cell RNA spiked in. Subset given: FACS-sorted CD8+CD4-CCR7+CD45RA+ naive T cells. This TCR came from a human donor in good health. Some libraries in this study had Jurkat cell RNA spiked in. CDR3 DNA sequence: TGCGCCAGCAGCCAAGATGGAGTACCAGATACGCAGTATTTT. It translates to CASSQDGVPDTQYF.